Listed here is a single T cell receptor beta chain. Its antigen is as yet unknown. These data originate in a study of T cell responses to AZD1222 COVID-19 vaccine. Data came from immunoSEQ multiplex PCR; TCRdb stores just in-frame clones and leaves some out. The table has about 150,000 clones, about nine tenths seen once. V lost 3 bases, J lost 3 bases, and 7 bases lay in between. The CDR3 loop spans 13 amino acids. The germline V gene has CDR1 SGHTA and CDR2 FQGNSA. Study findings and constraints: Vaccination with two AZD1222 doses was followed by a rise in Spike-specific TCR breadth and depth.

This TCR was recovered from an adult in good health. The source material was peripheral blood, sampled on day 0 of AZD1222 vaccination. The V and J genes are TRBV7-2 and TRBJ2-3; unclear D gene. DNA of the CDR3: TGTGCCAGCAGCTTCACACAGACAGATACGCAGTATTTT. It codes for CASSFTQTDTQYF.